This TCR beta chain comes out of a study of spatial heterogeneity in lung cancer. Study background: PBMC collected at follow-up were sequenced when available, a median of around 25 months after resection. A consistent excess of beta-chain over alpha-chain sequences was detected.

Time point of the sample: blood at routine non-recurrence follow-up after resection. The input material, whole RNA from tumor, nontumor lung or frozen PBMC, was sequenced unsorted. Study outcomes and limitations: In blood, ubiquitous expanded tumor TCRs appeared more at resection than follow-up.

This CDR3 region has 12 residues. V gave up 9 bases and J gave up 11 bases, with 19 bases separating them. TCRdb reprocessed the 5' RACE reads via MiXCR and lists one record per CDR3 protein. This table has around 100,000 distinct CDR3 sequences, under 14% appearing once. This clonotype was observed a few times. As yet, its antigen is unknown. The sequencing used PBMCs, collected at follow-up. The TCR comes from a female donor with early-stage non-small cell lung cancer. The V call is TRBV12-3 or TRBV12-4, the J call TRBJ1-1; D gene uncertain. The CDR3, as DNA: TGTGCCAGTAGGGTTGGCGGGTTGGGGGCTTTCTTT. It specifies CASRVGGLGAFF.